The 31 T cell receptor beta chains given below trace back to one sample, sequenced in a study of Ad26.COV2.S vaccination and SARS-CoV-2 variants. Profiling relied on immunoSEQ multiplex PCR, and the TCRdb table lists in-frame clones only, not all of them. In the table there are tens of thousands of clones, about 80% of which are singletons. The sequenced sample was peripheral blood, obtained after recovery from COVID-19. Receptors originate from a human donor who had recovered from COVID-19.

CDR3 amino acids: CASSLLAGGLETQYF. The CDR3 region has the DNA TGTGCCAGCAGCTTGCTAGCGGGGGGGCTGGAGACCCAGTACTTC. The chain recombines TRBV11-2 with TRBJ2-5, with 12 bases identical to TRBD2. Germline V lookup: CDR1 SGHAT, CDR2 FQNNGV. Trimming cost V 3 bases and J 5 bases; bases outside gene matches: 4. The CDR3 is 15 amino acids.

This chain links TRBV10-2 with TRBJ2-7; the match to TRBD1 covers 8 bases. CDR1 is WSHSY and CDR2 is SAAADI in the germline V gene. V shed 5 bases and J 5 bases; nucleotides not matched to a gene: 8. The CDR3 has 14 residues. The CDR3 here is CASSPTGGLDEQYV. DNA for the CDR3: TGCGCCAGCAGTCCCACAGGGGGTCTGGACGAGCAGTACGTC.

The chain carries TRBV5-4 and TRBJ2-3; D ambiguous. This CDR3 has 17 amino acids. Germline-derived CDR1 and CDR2 are SGHNT and YYREEE (reference sequence). V lost 1 base, J lost 0 bases, and 15 bases lay in between. The CDR3 loop reads CASSLFIGSPSTDTQYF. Written as DNA, the CDR3 is TGTGCCAGCAGCTTGTTTATCGGGTCTCCTAGCACAGATACGCAGTATTTT.

This clone ranks as medium-sized. This chain uses TRBV6-5 with TRBJ1-5; D ambiguous. The V gene's germline CDR1 is MNHEY and CDR2 SVGAGI. The CDR3 length is 15 residues. The V end was cut by 6 bases, the J end by 6 bases, with 18 bases between. DNA of the CDR3: TGTGCCAGCAGCCCCTCAGTGTCAGACGGTCAGCCCCAGCATTTT. Translating gives CASSPSVSDGQPQHF.

The chain employs TRBV19 and TRBJ2-3; 8 nucleotides agree with TRBD1. This CDR3 has 17 residues. The germline CDR1 and CDR2 sequences are LNHDA and SQIVND (reference sequence). V shed 1 base, J shed 2 bases, and the junction held 8 bases outside the gene matches. The CDR3 here is CASSIVDWDRNTDTQYF. In DNA, the CDR3 is TGTGCCAGTAGTATAGTGGATTGGGACAGGAACACAGATACGCAGTATTTT. Complete variable domain (other parts from reference TRBV19 and TRBJ2-3): DGGITQSPKYLFRKEGQNVTLSCEQNLNHDAMYWYRQDPGQGLRLIYYSQIVNDFQKGDIAEGYSVSREKKESFPLTVTSAQKNPTAFYLCASSIVDWDRNTDTQYFGPGTRLTVL.

The chain recombines TRBV5-4 with TRBJ1-2, with TRBD1 identical over 7 bases. The germline V gene encodes CDR1 SGHNT and CDR2 YYREEE (reference sequence). The CDR3 totals 15 residues. V lost 4 bases and J lost 3; bases outside the gene matches: 9. This chain's CDR3 is CASSTSQGGDYGYTF. DNA of the CDR3: TGTGCCAGCAGCACCAGCCAGGGGGGGGACTATGGCTACACCTTC.

The chain combines TRBV30 with TRBJ2-2; 10 nucleotides agree with TRBD2. CDR3 length equals 15 residues. Germline V gene data show CDR1 as GTSNPN and CDR2 as SVGIG (reference sequence). The J segment lost 7 bases and the V segment lost 0 bases, leaving 5 bases of the junction unmatched. The CDR3 nucleotides are TGTGCCTGGAGTGTAGCGGGGGGGCATGTCGGGGAGCTGTTTTTT. It translates to CAWSVAGGHVGELFF.

The table lists this clone with a few counts. V usage is TRBV9 and J usage is TRBJ1-2; the D gene is possibly TRBD1 (6 bases). Germline lookup yields CDR1 SGDLS and CDR2 YYNGEE. This CDR3 spans 16 amino acids. The V and J ends lost 0 bases and 4 bases respectively, with 16 bases between them. The CDR3 loop is CASSVDLGARGYGYTF. CDR3 coding DNA: TGTGCCAGCAGCGTAGACTTGGGGGCGCGGGGCTATGGCTACACCTTC.

The chain recombines TRBV5-1 with TRBJ2-3, with D unresolved. The CDR3 consists of 13 residues. V dropped 6 bases and J dropped 0 bases, with 8 bases sitting between them. Per the germline V gene, CDR1 is SGHRS and CDR2 is YFSETQ. CDR3 nucleotides: TGCGCCAGCACGTCTTGGAGCACAGATACGCAGTATTTT. It is translated as CASTSWSTDTQYF.

The rearrangement joins TRBV6-5 to TRBJ2-7; 8 bases are shared with TRBD2. Germline V gives CDR1 MNHEY, CDR2 SVGAGI. J lost 0 bases, V lost 6 bases, and 4 bases had no gene match. The length of the CDR3 is 14 residues. The CDR3 is CASRRGAGSYEQYF. The CDR3 DNA reads as TGTGCCAGCAGGCGGGGGGCCGGCTCCTACGAGCAGTACTTC.

The chain employs TRBV7-2 and TRBJ1-5; 8 bases map to TRBD1. V shed 0 bases, J shed 3 bases, and the junction held 4 bases outside the gene matches. The CDR3 contains 16 residues. Looked up from germline, CDR1 is SGHTA and CDR2 is FQGNSA. CDR3 DNA: TGTGCCAGCAGCTTAGCGGCACAGGGGGTCAATCAGCCCCAGCATTTT. Its translation: CASSLAAQGVNQPQHF.

The chain employs TRBV27 and TRBJ2-1; TRBD2 aligns across 8 bases. The CDR3 extends over 15 amino acids. Germline trimming cut 3 bases from V and 6 bases from J; bases unmatched to any gene: 7. Germline V gives CDR1 MNHEY, CDR2 SMNVEV (reference sequence). For the CDR3, the DNA is TGTGCCAGCAGTTTCTCCCCCCGGGGGGGCAATGAGCAGTTCTTC. It encodes CASSFSPRGGNEQFF.

Comment on this clone: The junction departs from the called germline gene at one end, perhaps through a read error. This chain links TRBV28 with TRBJ1-4, with TRBD1 matching 8 bases. This CDR3 spans 15 amino acids. From germline, CDR1 is MDHEN and CDR2 SYDVKM. This CDR3 reads CASSLWTGSNEKLFF. As DNA, the CDR3 is TGTGCCAGCAGTCTATGGACAGGGAGTAATGAAAAACTGTTTTTT.

The chain carries TRBV5-1 and TRBJ2-7; possibly TRBD2 for D (6 bases). CDR1 is SGHRS, CDR2 YFSETQ, per germline. V lost 6 bases to trimming and J lost 0 bases, with 13 bases between them. The CDR3 consists of 14 residues. The CDR3 DNA sequence: TGCGCCAGCAAGGCGGGACTCACCTCCTACGAGCAGTACTTC. Its protein product is CASKAGLTSYEQYF. Full variable domain (rest looked up from reference TRBV5-1 and TRBJ2-7): KAGVTQTPRYLIKTRGQQVTLSCSPISGHRSVSWYQQTPGQGLQFLFEYFSETQRNKGNFPGRFSGRQFSNSRSEMNVSTLELGDSALYLCASKAGLTSYEQYFGPGTRLTVT.

V is TRBV5-5 and J is TRBJ2-1; TRBD2 matches at 10 bases. CDR1 and CDR2 from the germline V gene are SGHKS and YYEKEE (reference sequence). This CDR3 has 16 amino acids. V lost 0 bases and J lost 2; bases outside the gene matches: 2. The CDR3 bases are TGTGCCAGCAGCTTGGCGGGGACTAGCGCCTACAATGAGCAGTTCTTC. This sequence encodes CASSLAGTSAYNEQFF.

The V and J genes are TRBV5-6 and TRBJ2-3; TRBD1 matches 9 bases. Germline values: CDR1 SGHDT, CDR2 YYEEEE. The CDR3 length is 15 residues. The V gene end was trimmed by 2 bases and the J gene end by 6 bases; junction bases not matched to a gene: 7. CDR3: CASSFRDREVDTQYF. CDR3 coding DNA: TGTGCCAGCAGCTTCCGGGACAGGGAAGTGGATACGCAGTATTTT.

The chain has TRBV7-9 and TRBJ2-5; tentatively, D is TRBD2 (5 bases). The CDR3 has 16 residues. Germline CDR1 is SEHNR and CDR2 is FQNEAQ (reference sequence). Trimming pared 1 base from V and 2 bases from J, leaving 14 bases between. CDR3 DNA: TGTGCCAGCAGCTTAGGCCCCGGACTTACGCAAGAGACCCAGTACTTC. Amino acid sequence: CASSLGPGLTQETQYF.

The rearrangement uses TRBV19 and TRBJ2-3, with 7 bases aligning to TRBD2. Germline-derived CDR1 and CDR2 are LNHDA and SQIVND (reference sequence). This CDR3 region has 16 residues. V trimming: 5 bases; J trimming: 5 bases; junction bases outside the gene matches: 13. In DNA form, the CDR3 reads TGTGCCAGTAGTTCAGCTAGCGGAGTTGGGCAAGATACGCAGTATTTT. Translating it yields CASSSASGVGQDTQYF.

V gene TRBV19 combines with J gene TRBJ1-4, with D maybe TRBD1 (6 bases). Germline assignment: CDR1 LNHDA and CDR2 SQIVND (reference sequence). CDR3 size: 17 residues. Trimming removed 2 bases from V and 4 bases from J, with 17 bases in between. As DNA, the CDR3 is TGTGCCAGTAGTATACCAACAGGGAGAGCGATTAATGAAAAACTGTTTTTT. Residues: CASSIPTGRAINEKLFF.

The J gene is TRBJ2-1, the V gene TRBV10-2; D perhaps matches TRBD1 (7 bases). This CDR3 contains 16 residues. V gave up 4 bases and J gave up 5 bases, with 18 bases separating them. Germline CDR1 WSHSY, CDR2 SAAADI. CDR3 loop: CASSGGQGGWNNEQFF. CDR3 nucleotide sequence: TGCGCCAGCAGTGGGGGTCAGGGGGGCTGGAACAATGAGCAGTTCTTC.

V gene TRBV5-1 combines with J gene TRBJ1-1; no clear D gene. The CDR3 spans 13 residues. V was cut by 0 bases and J by 5 bases, with 8 bases left in between. Germline loops: CDR1 SGHRS, CDR2 YFSETQ. The DNA for the CDR3 is TGCGCCAGCAGCTTGGCCGGCAGGACTGAAGCTTTCTTT. Translated, it gives CASSLAGRTEAFF.

Sample share makes this clone medium-sized (0.01 to 0.1%). The chain employs TRBV6-5 and TRBJ1-6; 7 nucleotides agree with TRBD1. Germline-derived CDR1 and CDR2 are MNHEY and SVGAGI. The CDR3 has 13 amino acids. V shed 4 bases and J 14 bases; nucleotides not matched to a gene: 8. CDR3 nucleotides: TGTGCCAGCAGTTCGCCGGGACAGCCCTCCCTCCACTTT. Protein sequence: CASSSPGQPSLHF.

This sequence joins TRBV2 and TRBJ2-7, with D tentatively TRBD1 (6 bases). The CDR3 extends over 15 amino acids. The V end lost 8 bases, the J end lost 2 bases, and 19 bases lay between the germline ends. In germline, CDR1 is SNHLY, CDR2 FYNNEI. This chain's CDR3 is CASALPQGITYEQYV. CDR3 in DNA: TGTGCCAGCGCCCTTCCACAGGGTATTACCTACGAGCAGTACGTC.

This chain links TRBV18 with TRBJ1-2; 7 bases fit TRBD1. The CDR3 has 15 residues. J lost 8 bases, V lost 3 bases, and 12 bases had no gene match. Germline CDR1 KGHSH, CDR2 LQKENI. CDR3 sequence: CASSPQREGAGGYTF. The CDR3, as DNA: TGTGCCAGCTCACCTCAGAGAGAGGGGGCGGGAGGCTACACCTTC. Looking up the rest from reference TRBV18 and TRBJ1-2 gives the full variable domain: NAGVMQNPRHLVRRRGQEARLRCSPMKGHSHVYWYRQLPEEGLKFMVYLQKENIIDESGMPKERFSAEFPKEGPSILRIQQVVRGDSAAYFCASSPQREGAGGYTFGSGTRLTVV.

The chain employs TRBV7-2 and TRBJ2-5, with D possibly matching TRBD2 (7 bases). Trimming took off 0 bases at V and 1 base at J, with 12 bases between the two ends. The V gene's germline CDR1 is SGHTA and CDR2 FQGNSA. This CDR3 contains 16 residues. The CDR3 is CASSLAAGAGQETQYF. The CDR3 region has the DNA TGTGCCAGCAGCTTAGCGGCGGGGGCGGGCCAAGAGACCCAGTACTTC.

The chain joins TRBV4-1 to TRBJ1-3; no firm D call. There are 14 residues in the CDR3. Looked up from germline, CDR1 is MGHRA and CDR2 is YSYEKL. The V end lost 5 bases, the J end lost 2 bases, and 10 bases lay between the germline ends. CDR3 DNA: TGCGCCAGCAGCTCCTTCGGCCCTGGAAACACCATATATTTT. Translation gives CASSSFGPGNTIYF.

This clone showed up just once. The chain carries TRBV29-1 and TRBJ1-1; D is possibly TRBD1 (6 bases). V was cut by 5 bases and J by 4 bases, with 11 bases left in between. Germline V lookup: CDR1 SQVTM, CDR2 ANQGSEA. This CDR3 spans 12 amino acids. The CDR3 bases are TGCAGCGTTCCTCAGGGGCGCACTGAAGCTTTCTTT. Translating it yields CSVPQGRTEAFF.

This clone was seen more than once but under ten times. The chain employs TRBV2 and TRBJ1-2; D unresolved. Between the trimmed V and J ends, which lost 3 bases and 10 bases, there was a span of 12 bases. The germline gives CDR1 SNHLY, CDR2 FYNNEI. CDR3 size: 12 residues. CDR3 region: CASSDLITHYTF. The CDR3 nucleotides are TGTGCCAGCAGTGACTTAATTACTCACTACACCTTC. Using reference TRBV2 and TRBJ1-2 for the parts outside the CDR3, the full variable domain is EPEVTQTPSHQVTQMGQEVILRCVPISNHLYFYWYRQILGQKVEFLVSFYNNEISEKSEIFDDQFSVERPDGSNFTLKIRSTKLEDSAMYFCASSDLITHYTFGSGTRLTVV.

This rearrangement joins TRBV5-1 to TRBJ2-5; 11 bases are shared with TRBD2. Germline V gene sequence: CDR1 SGHRS, CDR2 YFSETQ. The CDR3 has 15 amino acids. Trimming cost V 1 base and J 4 bases; bases outside gene matches: 3. This chain's CDR3 is CASSLPLAGGETQYF. The CDR3 region has the DNA TGCGCCAGCAGCTTGCCCCTAGCGGGAGGAGAGACCCAGTACTTC. Based on the CDR3 plus reference TRBV5-1 and TRBJ2-5, the full variable domain is KAGVTQTPRYLIKTRGQQVTLSCSPISGHRSVSWYQQTPGQGLQFLFEYFSETQRNKGNFPGRFSGRQFSNSRSEMNVSTLELGDSALYLCASSLPLAGGETQYFGPGTRLLVL.

The V and J genes are TRBV10-1 and TRBJ2-3; TRBD2 aligns across 9 bases. Germline CDR1 WNHNN, CDR2 SYGVQD (reference sequence). This CDR3 has 15 amino acids. J was trimmed by 1 base and V by 5 bases; bases with no gene match: 4. CDR3 DNA sequence: TGCGCCAGCAGTACCGTAGCGGGAGGCACAGATACGCAGTATTTT. Amino acid sequence: CASSTVAGGTDTQYF.

J is TRBJ2-2 and V is TRBV6-6, with D possibly being TRBD1 (6 bases). The ends were cut back, 10 bases at V and 6 bases at J, with 15 bases in the middle. CDR1 and CDR2 from the germline V gene are MNHNY and SVGAGI (reference sequence). The CDR3 totals 13 residues. The CDR3 loop is CATFRGVPGELFF. The CDR3 bases are TGTGCCACCTTCAGGGGAGTTCCCGGGGAGCTGTTTTTT.